Listed below are T cell receptor beta chains from one sample, sequenced in a study of T cell responses to AZD1222 COVID-19 vaccine. Profiled with immunoSEQ multiplex PCR; TCRdb holds only in-frame clones, not every one. The sample includes 150,000 to 200,000 clones, about nine tenths of them seen just once. Sequencing was performed on peripheral blood, taken 28 days after the second dose of the MenACWY control vaccine. The receptors derive from an adult who received the MenACWY meningococcal vaccine as a control. Both conserved end residues are part of each CDR3. The order of the fields is CDR3 DNA, CDR3 protein, V gene, J gene, clone size, D gene. A D gene is named only where the DNA matches it firmly. The size entry is marked missing in some rows and otherwise reads once, few, many or a size class.

CDR3nt: TGTGCCAGCAGCTCGAGCGGGGGACAGGGGCGACTGAACACTGAAGCTTTCTTT
CDR3aa: CASSSSGGQGRLNTEAFF
v_gene: TRBV13
j_gene: TRBJ1-1
abundance: once
d_gene: TRBD1

CDR3nt: TGCAGCGTTCAGGGACAGAACTACGAGCAGTACTTC
CDR3aa: CSVQGQNYEQYF
v_gene: TRBV29-1
j_gene: TRBJ2-7
abundance: .
d_gene: TRBD1

CDR3nt: TGTGCCAGCAGCTCCGGGACAGGGGACTACGAGCAGTACTTC
CDR3aa: CASSSGTGDYEQYF
v_gene: TRBV7-2
j_gene: TRBJ2-7
abundance: .
d_gene: TRBD1

CDR3nt: TGTGCCAGCAGTCGTTCAGGGAGGGTGCGTAGGGGCAATCAGCCCCAGCATTTT
CDR3aa: CASSRSGRVRRGNQPQHF
v_gene: TRBV27
j_gene: TRBJ1-5
abundance: few
d_gene: .

CDR3nt: TGTGCCAGCAGCAACAGGGGGGAAACTGAAGCTTTCTTT
CDR3aa: CASSNRGETEAFF
v_gene: TRBV7-9
j_gene: TRBJ1-1
abundance: once
d_gene: TRBD1

CDR3nt: TGTGCCGGACCCTCCGACAGGGGAGGGTGGACTGAAGCTTTCTTT
CDR3aa: CAGPSDRGGWTEAFF
v_gene: TRBV30
j_gene: TRBJ1-1
abundance: once
d_gene: TRBD1

CDR3nt: TGTGCCAGCACTCTACTAGCGAGAGGCACAGATACGCAGTATTTT
CDR3aa: CASTLLARGTDTQYF
v_gene: TRBV6-5
j_gene: TRBJ2-3
abundance: .
d_gene: TRBD2

CDR3nt: TGTGCCAGCAGCTTGGGACTAGCGGGAGAACTCGAATACAATGAGCAGTTCTTC
CDR3aa: CASSLGLAGELEYNEQFF
v_gene: TRBV11-2
j_gene: TRBJ2-1
abundance: .
d_gene: TRBD2

CDR3nt: TGTGCCAGCAGTAGGTCGGGGGCCTACGAGCAGTACTTC
CDR3aa: CASSRSGAYEQYF
v_gene: TRBV6-5
j_gene: TRBJ2-7
abundance: .
d_gene: .

CDR3nt: TGTGCCAGCAGCTTACACAGCTTGAACACTGAAGCTTTCTTT
CDR3aa: CASSLHSLNTEAFF
v_gene: TRBV7-2
j_gene: TRBJ1-1
abundance: few
d_gene: .

CDR3nt: TGTGCCAGCAGCTTAGTGCGGCGGGAGCTGCTCCAAGAAGAGACCCAGTACTTC
CDR3aa: CASSLVRRELLQEETQYF
v_gene: TRBV7-9
j_gene: TRBJ2-5
abundance: .
d_gene: TRBD2

CDR3nt: TGTGCCAGCAGCGGGAGAGGAGGGGAGACCCAGTACTTC
CDR3aa: CASSGRGGETQYF
v_gene: TRBV19
j_gene: TRBJ2-5
abundance: once
d_gene: TRBD2

CDR3nt: TGTGCCAGCAGCTCATCGGGACAGGGGATAGCTGAAGCTTTCTTT
CDR3aa: CASSSSGQGIAEAFF
v_gene: TRBV7-9
j_gene: TRBJ1-1
abundance: .
d_gene: TRBD1

CDR3nt: TGTGCCAGCAGTGTTACGGACAGAAACTATGGCTACACCTTC
CDR3aa: CASSVTDRNYGYTF
v_gene: TRBV2
j_gene: TRBJ1-2
abundance: .
d_gene: .

CDR3nt: TGTGCCAGCAGCTTTACCGGGACAGTAATTGAAAAACTGTTTTTT
CDR3aa: CASSFTGTVIEKLFF
v_gene: TRBV7-2
j_gene: TRBJ1-4
abundance: .
d_gene: TRBD1

CDR3nt: TGTGCCAGCAGCCAAACTAGCGGGAGCGGTGAGCAGTACTTC
CDR3aa: CASSQTSGSGEQYF
v_gene: TRBV5-4
j_gene: TRBJ2-7
abundance: .
d_gene: TRBD2

CDR3nt: TGTGCCAGCAGTTCGGGTGCGACTAATGAAAAACTGTTTTTT
CDR3aa: CASSSGATNEKLFF
v_gene: TRBV27
j_gene: TRBJ1-4
abundance: .
d_gene: .

CDR3nt: TGTGCCAGCAGTCAGGGGCGCGGGACCTACGAGCAGTACTTC
CDR3aa: CASSQGRGTYEQYF
v_gene: TRBV2
j_gene: TRBJ2-7
abundance: .
d_gene: .

CDR3nt: TGTGCCAGCAGCTTAGTGGGGGGGAATAGCAATCAGCCCCAGCATTTT
CDR3aa: CASSLVGGNSNQPQHF
v_gene: TRBV7-2
j_gene: TRBJ1-5
abundance: .
d_gene: .

CDR3nt: TGTGCCAGCAGTTTATCTGGGGGTCGCTATGAGCAGTTCTTC
CDR3aa: CASSLSGGRYEQFF
v_gene: TRBV27
j_gene: TRBJ2-1
abundance: few
d_gene: .

CDR3nt: TGTGCCAGCAGCTTACGCAGCAACTCTGGAAACACCATATATTTT
CDR3aa: CASSLRSNSGNTIYF
v_gene: TRBV7-6
j_gene: TRBJ1-3
abundance: .
d_gene: .

CDR3nt: TGTGCCAGTAGTTCTCCGGACAGGTATGGCTACACCTTC
CDR3aa: CASSSPDRYGYTF
v_gene: TRBV19
j_gene: TRBJ1-2
abundance: .
d_gene: TRBD1